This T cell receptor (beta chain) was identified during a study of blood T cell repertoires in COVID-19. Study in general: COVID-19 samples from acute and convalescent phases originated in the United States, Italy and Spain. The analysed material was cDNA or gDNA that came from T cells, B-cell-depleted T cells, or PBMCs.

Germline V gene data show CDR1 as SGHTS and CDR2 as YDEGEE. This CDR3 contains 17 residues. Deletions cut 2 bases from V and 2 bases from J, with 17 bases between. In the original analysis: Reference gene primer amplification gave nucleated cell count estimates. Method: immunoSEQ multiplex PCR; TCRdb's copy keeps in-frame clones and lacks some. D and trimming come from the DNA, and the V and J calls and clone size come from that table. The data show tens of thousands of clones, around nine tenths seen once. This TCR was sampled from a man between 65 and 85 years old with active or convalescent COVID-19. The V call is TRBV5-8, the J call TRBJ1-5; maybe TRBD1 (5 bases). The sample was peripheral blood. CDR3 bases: TGTGCCAGCAGCTTCTTTAAGGACACGGGGGGCAATCAGCCCCAGCATTTT. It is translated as CASSFFKDTGGNQPQHF.